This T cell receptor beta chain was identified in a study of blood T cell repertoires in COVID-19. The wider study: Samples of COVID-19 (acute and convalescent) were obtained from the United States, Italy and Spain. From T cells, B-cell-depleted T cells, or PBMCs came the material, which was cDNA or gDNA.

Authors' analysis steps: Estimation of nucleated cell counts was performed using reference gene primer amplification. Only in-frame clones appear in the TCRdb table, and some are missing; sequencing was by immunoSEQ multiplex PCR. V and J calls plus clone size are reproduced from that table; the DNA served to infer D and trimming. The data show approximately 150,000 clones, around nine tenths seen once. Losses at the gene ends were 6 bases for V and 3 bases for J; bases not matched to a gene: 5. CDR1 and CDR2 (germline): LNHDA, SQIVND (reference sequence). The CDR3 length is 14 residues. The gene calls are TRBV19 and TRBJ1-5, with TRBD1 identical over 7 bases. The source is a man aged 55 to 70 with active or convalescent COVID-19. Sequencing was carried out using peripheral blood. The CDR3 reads CASSMTGNNQPQHF. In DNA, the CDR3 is TGTGCCAGTAGCATGACAGGGAACAATCAGCCCCAGCATTTT.